This T cell receptor beta chain derives from a study of CD8 T cells in ankylosing spondylitis. Deletions cut 5 bases from V and 7 bases from J, with 10 bases between. The CDR3 spans 12 residues. The germline V gene has CDR1 SEHNR and CDR2 FQNEAQ (reference sequence). MiXCR, applied by TCRdb to the 5' RACE reads, yields one record per CDR3 protein. The profile shows about 66,000 distinct CDR3 sequences, 6.2% of them singletons. Sequenced material: synovial fluid, either unsorted or a sorted T cell fraction (not recorded which). This rearrangement joins TRBV7-9 to TRBJ2-3; no firm D call. This TCR was recovered from a male donor with ankylosing spondylitis. CDR3: CASSEVGNTQYF. The CDR3 DNA sequence: TGTGCCAGCAGCGAAGTGGGAAATACGCAGTATTTT.